This entry is about one T cell receptor (delta chain). Its antigen has not been determined. No base-level quality is on record; no much larger clone is a single base apart. Trimming removed 1 base from V and 3 bases from J; the gene matches leave 27 bases unexplained. The cysteine opens and the phenylalanine closes a CDR3 of 23 amino acids. Only the CDR3 part of the read is kept: 69 bases, read in frame from the first base. CDR1 and CDR2, looked up from the germline V gene, are TSWWSYY and QGS. The sequencer was an Illumina MiSeq. Via CATT, TCRdb reprocessed the public reads, and rows with identical DNA were then joined. Here the sample has 3,500 to 4,500 delta-chain clones; around 40% occur a single time. Around 9.2% of the sample is taken by the ten largest. The data are from a study of gamma-delta chains in newborns, infants, children (dated by TCRdb to 2018 to 2020). In terms of the full investigation: In the study title, it is stated that polyclonal expansion of innate gammadelta T cells is driven by microbial exposure immediately after birth. How innate gammadelta T cell populations in human newborns were shaped by microbial exposure immediately after birth was investigated in the study.

The receptor chain draws on TRDV1 and TRDJ1; 9 middle bases align to TRDD3. This TCR was recovered from a child who was a newborn, infant or young child, either healthy, febrile or measles-vaccinated (not recorded which). Material: blood, obtained at week 6. This receptor carries the CDR3 CALGEPKAFGEYWGRSEADKLIF. At the DNA level, the sequence is TGTGCTCTTGGGGAACCTAAGGCCTTCGGGGAGTACTGGGGGAGGTCGGAAGCCGATAAACTCATCTTT.